These 2 T cell receptor beta chains share one sample of origin, sequenced in a study of blood T cell repertoires in COVID-19. Assay: immunoSEQ multiplex PCR; the TCRdb copy retains only in-frame clones and omits some. Among about 43,000 clones listed, just under 90% were seen once. Sequencing was done on a sample of peripheral blood. Receptors originate from a man in his forties or fifties with COVID-19, enrolled during active disease.

The genes are TRBV7-3 and TRBJ2-6; 14 bases are a match to TRBD2. Germline V gene data show CDR1 as SGHTA and CDR2 as FQGTGA. CDR3 length equals 20 residues. The J segment lost 0 bases and the V segment lost 5 bases, leaving 9 bases of the junction unmatched. The CDR3 region has the DNA TGTGCCAGCAGCCCCGGACTAGCGGGGGGTTTCCTCTCTGGGGCCAACGTCCTGACTTTC. Translating it yields CASSPGLAGGFLSGANVLTF.

The chain employs TRBV28 and TRBJ1-5; no firm D call. V was pared by 2 bases and J by 9 bases, with 8 bases between. The germline CDR1 and CDR2 sequences are MDHEN and SYDVKM. The CDR3 sequence is 12 residues long. The CDR3 DNA reads TGTGCCAGCAGTTTAGCGGTCTCGCCCCAGCATTTT. Translated, it gives CASSLAVSPQHF.